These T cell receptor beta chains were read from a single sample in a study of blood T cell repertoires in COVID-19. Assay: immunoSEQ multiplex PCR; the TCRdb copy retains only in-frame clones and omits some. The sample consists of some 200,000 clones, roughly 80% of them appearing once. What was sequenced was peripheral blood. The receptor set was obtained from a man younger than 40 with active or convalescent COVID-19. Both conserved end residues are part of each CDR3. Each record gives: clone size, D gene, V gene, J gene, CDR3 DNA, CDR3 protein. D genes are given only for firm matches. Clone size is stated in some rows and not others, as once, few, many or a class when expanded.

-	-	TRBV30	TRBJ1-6	TGTGCCTGGAGCGGGACTTACAATTCACCCCTCCACTTT	CAWSGTYNSPLHF
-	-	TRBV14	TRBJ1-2	TGTGCCAGCAGCCAAGCCGGGACAAGTAACTATGGCTACACCTTC	CASSQAGTSNYGYTF
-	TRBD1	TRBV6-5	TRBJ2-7	TGTGCCAGCAGTTACGGCGTGGACAGGGCCATCTACGAGCAGTACTTC	CASSYGVDRAIYEQYF
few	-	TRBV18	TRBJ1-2	TGTGCCAGCTCCTCGACGATCGGGGGTCTTGGCTACACCTTC	CASSSTIGGLGYTF
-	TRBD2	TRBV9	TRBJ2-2	TGTGCCAGCAGCGTAGTCCCCGGGACTAGCAGGACCGGGGAGCTGTTTTTT	CASSVVPGTSRTGELFF
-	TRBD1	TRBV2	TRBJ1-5	TGTGCCAGCAGTGGGGGACAGCTAAATCAGCCCCAGCATTTT	CASSGGQLNQPQHF
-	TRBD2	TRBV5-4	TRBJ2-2	TGTGCCAGCAGCGCCGGAATAGCGGGTTCTTCGACCAGGAAGCTGTTTTTT	CASSAGIAGSSTRKLFF
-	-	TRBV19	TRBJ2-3	TGTGCCAGTAGTATAAGTCTCCCGGGGGAGAGCACAGATACGCAGTATTTT	CASSISLPGESTDTQYF
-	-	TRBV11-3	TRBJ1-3	TGTGCCAGCAGCTTGACAGCTGGAAACACCATATATTTT	CASSLTAGNTIYF
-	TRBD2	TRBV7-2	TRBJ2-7	TGTGCCAGCAGCTTGGCTAGCGGGGGGGGCTACGAGCAGTACTTC	CASSLASGGGYEQYF
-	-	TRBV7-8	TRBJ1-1	TGTGCCAGCCTGAAAACCGGGGGGCGAGGCGAAGCTTTCTTT	CASLKTGGRGEAFF
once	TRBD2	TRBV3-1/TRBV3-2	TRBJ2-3	TGTGCCAGCAGCTCCCGCGGGTGGGAGGGCGATACGCAGTATTTT	CASSSRGWEGDTQYF
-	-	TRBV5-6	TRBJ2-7	TGTGCCAGCAGCTTTCCCTGGAGGGGGGGCCAGGGATCCTACGAGCAGTACTTC	CASSFPWRGGQGSYEQYF
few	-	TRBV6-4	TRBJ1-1	TGTGCCAGCCGGACAGCTGAGAACACTGAAGCTTTCTTT	CASRTAENTEAFF
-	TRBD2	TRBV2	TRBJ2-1	TGTGCCAGCAGTCCGCGGACTAGCGGGGTAAATGAGCAGTTCTTC	CASSPRTSGVNEQFF
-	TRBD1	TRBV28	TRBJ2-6	TGTGCCAGCAGTAGGGTCGGGACAGCTACGGGGGCCAACGTCCTGACTTTC	CASSRVGTATGANVLTF
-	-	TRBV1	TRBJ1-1	TGCACCAGCAGCCACCCCCCGCCCCTAGGAGGGACTGAAGCTTTCTTT	CTSSHPPPLGGTEAFF
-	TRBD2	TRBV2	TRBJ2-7	TGTGCCAGCAGTGAATCAGGCGGACTAGACCTCTACGAGCAGTACTTC	CASSESGGLDLYEQYF
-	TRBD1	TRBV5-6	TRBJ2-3	TGTGCCAGCAGCTCGACAGGGGATTTGGATACGCAGTATTTT	CASSSTGDLDTQYF
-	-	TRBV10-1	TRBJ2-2	TGCGCCAGCTCGACAGGGAACACCGGGGAGCTGTTTTTT	CASSTGNTGELFF
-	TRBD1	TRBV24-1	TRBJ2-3	TGTGCCACCAGTGGGGCGACCGGGACAGGGATGGCAGATACGCAGTATTTT	CATSGATGTGMADTQYF
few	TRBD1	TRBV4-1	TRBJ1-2	TGCGCCAGCAGCCAGGCCCCGGGACAGGGGGTGGGCTACACCTTC	CASSQAPGQGVGYTF
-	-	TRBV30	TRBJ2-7	TGTGCCTGGAGCGTATCTATCGAGCAGTACTTC	CAWSVSIEQYF
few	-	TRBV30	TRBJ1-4	TGTGCCTGGAGCTCGGCACACCCCGGGAAACTGTTTTTT	CAWSSAHPGKLFF
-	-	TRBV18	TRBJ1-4	TGTGCCAGCTCACCACCAAGCGGTGAAAAACTGTTTTTT	CASSPPSGEKLFF
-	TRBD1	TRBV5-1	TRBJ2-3	TGCGCCAGCAGCTTGGTGCGAGAAGTGCACAGGGGCAGGACAGATACGCAGTATTTT	CASSLVREVHRGRTDTQYF
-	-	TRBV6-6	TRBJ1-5	TGTGCCAGCAGTCACCCACAGGGTTCCAATCAGCCCCAGCATTTT	CASSHPQGSNQPQHF
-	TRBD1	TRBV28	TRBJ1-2	TGTGCCAACCACAGGGGAGACGGCTACACCTTC	CANHRGDGYTF
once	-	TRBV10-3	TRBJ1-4	TGTGCCACCCAGAATACAGCAACTAATGAAAAACTGTTTTTT	CATQNTATNEKLFF
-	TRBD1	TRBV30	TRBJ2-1	TGTGCCTGGGTGGGGACAGGGAACTACAATGAGCAGTTCTTC	CAWVGTGNYNEQFF
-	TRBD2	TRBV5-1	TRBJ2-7	TGCGCCAGCAGCCCCCTCATTAGGCTAGCGGAGGGCCCCAACGAGCAGTACTTC	CASSPLIRLAEGPNEQYF
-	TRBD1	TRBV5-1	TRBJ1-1	TGCGCCAGCAGCTTCCAATCCGTGGGGACAGCGAACACTGAAGCTTTCTTT	CASSFQSVGTANTEAFF
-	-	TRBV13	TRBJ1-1	TGTGCCAGCAGCTTAGGTGGGCCGAACACTGAAGCTTTCTTT	CASSLGGPNTEAFF
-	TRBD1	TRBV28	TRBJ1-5	TGTGCCAGCGCCGTACAGGGGTGGAATCAGCCCCAGCATTTT	CASAVQGWNQPQHF
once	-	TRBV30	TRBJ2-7	TGTGCCTGGAGTGAGGGGCACCCCTACGAGCAGTACTTC	CAWSEGHPYEQYF